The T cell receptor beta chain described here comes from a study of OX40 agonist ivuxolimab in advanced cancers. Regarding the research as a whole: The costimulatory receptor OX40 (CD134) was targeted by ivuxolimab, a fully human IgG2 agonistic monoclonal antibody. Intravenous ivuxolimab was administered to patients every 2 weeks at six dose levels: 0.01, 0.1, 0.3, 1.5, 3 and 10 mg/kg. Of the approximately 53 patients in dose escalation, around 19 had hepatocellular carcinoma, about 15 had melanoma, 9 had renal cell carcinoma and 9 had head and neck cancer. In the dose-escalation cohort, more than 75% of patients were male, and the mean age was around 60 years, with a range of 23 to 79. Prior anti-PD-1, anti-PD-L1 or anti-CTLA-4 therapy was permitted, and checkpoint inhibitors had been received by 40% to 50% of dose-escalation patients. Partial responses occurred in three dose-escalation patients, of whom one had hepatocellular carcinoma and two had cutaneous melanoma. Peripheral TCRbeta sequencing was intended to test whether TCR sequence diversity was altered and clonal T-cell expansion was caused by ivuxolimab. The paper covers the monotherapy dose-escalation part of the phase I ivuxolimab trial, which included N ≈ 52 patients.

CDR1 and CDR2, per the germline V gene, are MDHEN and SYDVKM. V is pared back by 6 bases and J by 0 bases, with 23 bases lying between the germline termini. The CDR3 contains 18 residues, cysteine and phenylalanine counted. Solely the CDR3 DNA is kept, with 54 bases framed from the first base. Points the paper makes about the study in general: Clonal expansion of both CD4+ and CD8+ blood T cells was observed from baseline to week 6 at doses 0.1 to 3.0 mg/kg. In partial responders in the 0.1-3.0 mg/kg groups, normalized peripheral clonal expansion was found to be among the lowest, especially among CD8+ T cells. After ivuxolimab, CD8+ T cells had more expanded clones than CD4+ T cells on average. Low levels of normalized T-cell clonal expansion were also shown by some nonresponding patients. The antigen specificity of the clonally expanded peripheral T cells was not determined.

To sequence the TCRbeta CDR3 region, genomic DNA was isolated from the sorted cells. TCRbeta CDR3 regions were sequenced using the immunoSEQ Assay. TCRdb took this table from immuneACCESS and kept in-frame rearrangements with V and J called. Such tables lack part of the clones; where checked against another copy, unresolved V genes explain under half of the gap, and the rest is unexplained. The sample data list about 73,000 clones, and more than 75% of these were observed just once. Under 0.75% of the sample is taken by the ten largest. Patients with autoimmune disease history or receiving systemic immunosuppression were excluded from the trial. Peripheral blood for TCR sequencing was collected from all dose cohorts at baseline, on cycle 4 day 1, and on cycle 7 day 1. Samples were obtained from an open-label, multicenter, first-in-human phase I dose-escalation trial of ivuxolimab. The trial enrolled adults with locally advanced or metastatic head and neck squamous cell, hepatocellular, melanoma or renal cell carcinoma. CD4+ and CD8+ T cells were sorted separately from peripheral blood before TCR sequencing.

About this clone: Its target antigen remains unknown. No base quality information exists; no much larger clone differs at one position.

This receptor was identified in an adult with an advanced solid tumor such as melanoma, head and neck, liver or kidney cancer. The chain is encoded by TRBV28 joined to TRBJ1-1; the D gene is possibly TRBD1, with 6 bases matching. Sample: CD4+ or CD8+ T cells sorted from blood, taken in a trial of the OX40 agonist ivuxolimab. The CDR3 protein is CASRPPDKLGAMNTEAFF. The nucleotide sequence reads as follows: TGTGCCAGCAGACCCCCTGACAAGTTGGGGGCCATGAACACTGAAGCTTTCTTT.